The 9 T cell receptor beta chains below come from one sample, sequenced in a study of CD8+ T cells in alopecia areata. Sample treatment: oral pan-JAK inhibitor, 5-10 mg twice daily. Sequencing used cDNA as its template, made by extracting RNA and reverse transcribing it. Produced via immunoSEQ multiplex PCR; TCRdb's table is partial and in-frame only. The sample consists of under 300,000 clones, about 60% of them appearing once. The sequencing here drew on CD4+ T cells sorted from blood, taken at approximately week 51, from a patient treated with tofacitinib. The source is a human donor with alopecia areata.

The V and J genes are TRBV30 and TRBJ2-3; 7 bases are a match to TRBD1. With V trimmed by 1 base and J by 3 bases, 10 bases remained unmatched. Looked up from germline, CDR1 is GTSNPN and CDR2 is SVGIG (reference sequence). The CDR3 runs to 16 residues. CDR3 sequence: CAWSENRGRGTDTQYF. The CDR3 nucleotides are TGTGCCTGGAGTGAAAACAGGGGCAGGGGAACAGATACGCAGTATTTT.

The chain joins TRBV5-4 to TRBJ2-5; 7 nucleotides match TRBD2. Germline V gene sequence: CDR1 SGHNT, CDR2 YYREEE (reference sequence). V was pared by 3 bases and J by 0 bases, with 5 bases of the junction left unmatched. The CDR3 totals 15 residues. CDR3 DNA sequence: TGTGCCAGCAGCTCCTCCGGGACTAACCAAGAGACCCAGTACTTC. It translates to CASSSSGTNQETQYF.

CDR3: CASSPTGSGTEAFF. The CDR3, as DNA: TGTGCCAGCAGCCCGACAGGGTCGGGCACTGAAGCTTTCTTT. The chain combines TRBV5-6 with TRBJ1-1; 7 bases fit TRBD1. Trimming at V came to 4 bases and at J to 4 bases, leaving 7 bases not matched to a gene. The germline CDR1 and CDR2 sequences are SGHDT and YYEEEE. This CDR3 spans 14 amino acids.

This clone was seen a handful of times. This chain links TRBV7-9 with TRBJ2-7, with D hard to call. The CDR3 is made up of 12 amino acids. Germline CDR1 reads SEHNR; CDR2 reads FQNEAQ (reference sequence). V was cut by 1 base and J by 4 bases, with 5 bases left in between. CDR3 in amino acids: CASSLEWYEQYF. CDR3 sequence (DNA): TGTGCCAGCAGCTTAGAATGGTACGAGCAGTACTTC.

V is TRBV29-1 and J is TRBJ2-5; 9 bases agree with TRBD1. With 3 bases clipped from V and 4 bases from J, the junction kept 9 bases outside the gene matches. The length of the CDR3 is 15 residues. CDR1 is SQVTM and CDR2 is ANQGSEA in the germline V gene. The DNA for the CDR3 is TGCAGCGTTGACAGGCGGGACAGGGATCGAGAGACCCAGTACTTC. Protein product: CSVDRRDRDRETQYF.

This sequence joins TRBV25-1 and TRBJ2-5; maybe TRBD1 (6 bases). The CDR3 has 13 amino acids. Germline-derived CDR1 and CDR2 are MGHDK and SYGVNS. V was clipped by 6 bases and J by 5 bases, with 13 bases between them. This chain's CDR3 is CASRDRGYETQYF. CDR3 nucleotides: TGTGCCAGCAGGGACAGAGGGTATGAGACCCAGTACTTC.

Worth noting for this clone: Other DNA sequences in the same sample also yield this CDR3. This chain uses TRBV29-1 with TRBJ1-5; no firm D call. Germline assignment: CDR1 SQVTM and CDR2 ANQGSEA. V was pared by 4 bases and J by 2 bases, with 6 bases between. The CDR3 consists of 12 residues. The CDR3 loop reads CSVGGGNQPQHF. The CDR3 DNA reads TGCAGCGTTGGTGGTGGCAATCAGCCCCAGCATTTT.

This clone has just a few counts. CDR3 sequence reads: CSVAPTGGLSTDTQYF. CDR3 nucleotide sequence: TGCAGCGTGGCCCCTACAGGGGGTCTTAGCACAGATACGCAGTATTTT. The genes are TRBV29-1 and TRBJ2-3; 8 nucleotides align to TRBD1. Germline V gene sequence: CDR1 SQVTM, CDR2 ANQGSEA. The V gene end was trimmed by 6 bases and the J gene end by 0 bases; junction bases not matched to a gene: 11. This CDR3 region has 16 residues.

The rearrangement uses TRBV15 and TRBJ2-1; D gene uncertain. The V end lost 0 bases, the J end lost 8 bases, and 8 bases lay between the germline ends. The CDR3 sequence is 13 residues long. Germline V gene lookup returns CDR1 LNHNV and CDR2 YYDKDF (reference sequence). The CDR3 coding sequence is TGTGCCACCAGCAGAGATTCTGAGGATGAGCAGTTCTTC. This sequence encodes CATSRDSEDEQFF.